The 3 T cell receptor beta chains below all came from one sample that was sequenced in a study of cytomegalovirus exposure and HLA in healthy donors. It was with 60 Vbeta and 13 Jbeta primers that the PCR ran. Generated by immunoSEQ multiplex PCR, the TCRdb table keeps only in-frame clones and is missing some. Seen here are roughly 130,000 clones, 79% observed once, and the top ten hold roughly 2%. The specimen sequenced was PBMCs. The source is a man aged 18 to 29 in good health and CMV-seronegative.

The V and J genes are TRBV10-3 and TRBJ2-1, with D maybe TRBD2 (5 bases). Trimming shortened V by 3 bases and J by 7 bases, and 19 bases separated the two germline ends. The CDR3 spans 16 residues. Per the germline V gene, CDR1 is ENHRY and CDR2 is SYGVKD. The CDR3 reads CAISDWSSVILNEQFF. The CDR3 DNA reads as TGTGCCATCAGTGACTGGAGTAGCGTAATTTTAAATGAGCAGTTCTTC.

The chain carries TRBV6-6 and TRBJ1-1; D remains unclear. Germline loops: CDR1 MNHNY, CDR2 SVGAGI (reference sequence). The CDR3 is 15 amino acids. The V gene lost 0 bases and the J gene lost 5 bases, with 13 bases spanning the gap. CDR3 amino acids: CASSYSVLSGTEAFF. CDR3 in DNA: TGTGCCAGCAGTTACTCGGTACTTTCGGGAACTGAAGCTTTCTTT.

The chain recombines TRBV18 with TRBJ2-7; 8 positions agree with TRBD1. The germline CDR1 and CDR2 sequences are KGHSH and LQKENI. CDR3 length: 16 residues. V shed 3 bases, J shed 3 bases, and the junction held 10 bases outside the gene matches. The CDR3 DNA reads TGTGCCAGCTCACCTAGGACAGGGACGGGAATCTACGAGCAGTACTTC. Protein product: CASSPRTGTGIYEQYF.